This T cell receptor beta chain was identified during a study of Tregs in tolerant kidney transplant recipients. Whole-study findings and limits: Biological reproducibility was not directly addressed, but technical replication error appeared minimal.

Sequencing was performed with immunoSEQ multiplex PCR; in TCRdb, only in-frame clones are kept and a portion is missing. The sample has roughly 66,000 clones, 80% to 95% seen once; the top ten hold about 10%. As for this clone: Its antigen remains unknown.

Unstimulated regulatory T cells (CD4+CD25+CD127-), CD4+CD25- non-regulatory cells, CD4 and CD8 cells were FACS-sorted from thawed PBMCs. The CDR3 spans 18 residues. J lost 4 bases, V lost 4 bases, and 13 bases had no gene match. The rearrangement joins TRBV23-1 to TRBJ1-1; 12 nucleotides align to TRBD1. TRBV23-1 is an ORF for which the function is uncertain. This receptor was identified in a human donor who received a combined kidney and bone marrow transplant. The specimen was CD8+ T cells from blood, collected before the transplant. CDR3 protein: CASSLCQWDRGRGTEAFF. DNA for the CDR3: TGCGCCAGCAGTCTCTGTCAGTGGGACAGGGGGCGAGGCACTGAAGCTTTCTTT.